The next 7 T cell receptor beta chains were all read from a single sample in a study of shared clonotypes between healthy human individuals. Sequenced by immunoSEQ multiplex PCR; TCRdb stores in-frame clones only, minus some. The sample holds roughly 2.5 million clones, roughly 92% seen once. Sequencing was done on a sample of naive CD4+ T cells sorted from blood. The subset here: CD45RA+ positively selected. These receptors were obtained from a man younger than 30 in good health.

The genes are TRBV19 and TRBJ2-5; 12 bases align to TRBD2. The length of the CDR3 is 14 residues. V shed 6 bases, J shed 4 bases, and the junction held 3 bases outside the gene matches. Germline-derived CDR1 and CDR2 are LNHDA and SQIVND (reference sequence). The CDR3 loop reads CASRSLAGGETQYF. The CDR3 DNA reads as TGTGCCAGTAGGTCACTAGCGGGAGGAGAGACCCAGTACTTC.

The V and J genes are TRBV27 and TRBJ2-7; D assignment may be TRBD1 or TRBD2 (5 bases each). The CDR3 has 14 residues. Germline CDR1 is MNHEY and CDR2 is SMNVEV (reference sequence). V lost 6 bases and J lost 1, with 13 bases in between. CDR3: CASSQLEGSYEQYF. The CDR3, as DNA: TGTGCCAGCAGCCAACTTGAGGGGTCCTACGAGCAGTACTTC.

J is TRBJ1-1 and V is TRBV5-1, with 7 nucleotides matching TRBD1. The CDR3 loop spans 15 amino acids. V was clipped by 2 bases and J by 4 bases; unmatched bases: 8. Germline CDR1 reads SGHRS; CDR2 reads YFSETQ. CDR3 DNA: TGCGCCAGCAGCTTCGCCGACAGGGAGCGCACTGAAGCTTTCTTT. Translating it yields CASSFADRERTEAFF.

The chain combines TRBV7-9 with TRBJ2-1, with D perhaps TRBD1 or TRBD2 (5 bases each). CDR3 length: 15 amino acids. With 5 bases removed from V and 6 bases from J, the gap between germline ends came to 17 bases. Germline values: CDR1 SEHNR, CDR2 FQNEAQ (reference sequence). CDR3: CASSPSGTPSNEQFF. In DNA form, the CDR3 reads TGTGCCAGCAGCCCGTCCGGGACCCCCAGCAATGAGCAGTTCTTC. The variable domain in full, with the rest retrieved from reference TRBV7-9 and TRBJ2-1, is DTGVSQNPRHKITKRGQNVTFRCDPISEHNRLYWYRQTLGQGPEFLTYFQNEAQLEKSRLLSDRFSAERPKGSFSTLEIQRTEQGDSAMYLCASSPSGTPSNEQFFGPGTRLTVL.

The J gene is TRBJ2-1, the V gene TRBV28, with 9 bases matching TRBD1. Trimming removed 9 bases from V and 6 bases from J; junction bases left unmatched: 12. The CDR3 totals 15 residues. CDR1 and CDR2 from the germline V gene are MDHEN and SYDVKM. CDR3 protein: CASQKGTGFLNEQFF. In nucleotides, the CDR3 is TGTGCCAGTCAAAAGGGGACAGGGTTTCTCAATGAGCAGTTCTTC.

This clone showed up just once. V is TRBV5-6 and J is TRBJ1-1; maybe TRBD1 (5 bases). CDR1 is SGHDT, CDR2 YYEEEE, per germline. CDR3 length equals 16 residues. The V end was cut by 1 base, the J end by 1 base, with 14 bases between. The CDR3 bases are TGTGCCAGCAGCTTGTTTGGCGACGGGGGGAACACTGAAGCTTTCTTT. Protein sequence: CASSLFGDGGNTEAFF.

This chain joins TRBV5-1 and TRBJ2-7, with D tentatively TRBD1 or TRBD2 (6 bases each). The germline CDR1 and CDR2 sequences are SGHRS and YFSETQ. Trimming left V 6 bases short and J 3 bases short, with 19 bases between. The CDR3 loop spans 15 amino acids. The CDR3, as DNA: TGCGCCAGCAAAAAGGGGGAGGCCTCTTACTACGAGCAGTACTTC. This sequence encodes CASKKGEASYYEQYF.